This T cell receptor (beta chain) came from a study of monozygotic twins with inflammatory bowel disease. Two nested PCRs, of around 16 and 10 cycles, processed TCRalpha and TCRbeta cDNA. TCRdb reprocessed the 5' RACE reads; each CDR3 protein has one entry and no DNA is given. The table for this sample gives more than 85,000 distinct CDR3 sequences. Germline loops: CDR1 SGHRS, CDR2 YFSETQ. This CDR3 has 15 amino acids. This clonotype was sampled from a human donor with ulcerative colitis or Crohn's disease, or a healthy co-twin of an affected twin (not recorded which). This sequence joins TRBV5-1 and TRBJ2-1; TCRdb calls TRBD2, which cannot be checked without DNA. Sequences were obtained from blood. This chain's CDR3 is CASSPGTSGVDEQFF.